This TCR beta chain was identified in a study of blood T cell repertoires in COVID-19. Across the whole study: Sources were T cells, B-cell-depleted T cells, or PBMCs; the material itself was cDNA or gDNA.

Authors' processing steps: Counts of nucleated cells, estimated from reference gene primer amplification, were obtained. The assay was immunoSEQ multiplex PCR, and TCRdb's table has in-frame clones only and misses some. That table gives V, J and clone size, and the DNA gave D and trimming. The sample carries under 110,000 clones, 85% recorded once. Germline V gene sequence: CDR1 SEHNR, CDR2 FQNEAQ (reference sequence). The junction had 13 bases not matched to a gene; V was cut back by 6 bases and J by 6 bases. The CDR3 runs 15 residues. This clone has a handful of counts. The source material was peripheral blood. V is TRBV7-9 and J is TRBJ1-2, with TRBD1 identical over 7 bases. The TCR comes from a woman between 65 and 79 years old with active or convalescent COVID-19. CDR3 residues: CASRHTGTAFDGYTF. The CDR3 bases are TGTGCCAGCAGACATACCGGGACAGCATTTGATGGCTACACCTTC. Together with reference TRBV7-9 and TRBJ1-2, the CDR3 gives the full variable domain: DTGVSQNPRHKITKRGQNVTFRCDPISEHNRLYWYRQTLGQGPEFLTYFQNEAQLEKSRLLSDRFSAERPKGSFSTLEIQRTEQGDSAMYLCASRHTGTAFDGYTFGSGTRLTVV.